Listed here are 2 T cell receptor beta chains from one sample, sequenced in a study of shared T cell receptors in the human thymus. TCRdb keeps only in-frame clones here, not all; method: immunoSEQ multiplex PCR. The data contain 650,000 to 950,000 clones, roughly 88% of them singletons. A further study also used this sample, focusing on human thymus T cells.

Input material: thymocytes. The receptors stem from a girl under three years old with a congenital heart defect.

For this clone: Germline is not matched at one junction end, which may reflect a read error. The chain joins TRBV7-9 to TRBJ2-7, with D perhaps TRBD1 (6 bases). The CDR3 length is 11 residues. Looked up from germline, CDR1 is SEHNR and CDR2 is FQNEAQ (reference sequence). CDR3 sequence reads: CASSSTGTPSF. In DNA, the CDR3 is TGTGCCAGCAGCTCAACCGGGACACCCAGCTTC.

CDR3 DNA sequence: TGTGCCAGCAGCCAAACCCGGGACACTCGGATAGCCTACGAGCAGTACTTC. Encoded protein: CASSQTRDTRIAYEQYF. The rearrangement joins TRBV7-9 to TRBJ2-7; maybe TRBD1 (6 bases). This CDR3 contains 17 residues. Per germline, CDR1 SEHNR and CDR2 FQNEAQ (reference sequence). The V end lost 5 bases, the J end lost 2 bases, and 22 bases lay between the germline ends.